Below are 24 T cell receptor beta chains sequenced from a single sample in a study of preoperative IRX-2 immunotherapy in early breast cancer. Documented treatment: preoperative locoregional IRX-2 cytokine immunotherapy. Clones were sequenced by immunoSEQ multiplex PCR, and TCRdb holds only the in-frame ones, with some missing. This sample has about 98,000 clones; roughly 89% occur once, and the top ten carry approximately 2%. The sequencing used tumor tissue, collected after IRX-2 immunotherapy. The receptors shown here come from a human donor with breast cancer.

The chain recombines TRBV6-8 with TRBJ1-1, with TRBD1 as a possible D gene (6 bases). This CDR3 region has 14 residues. V was clipped by 7 bases and J by 7 bases, with 19 bases between them. CDR1 MNHGY and CDR2 SAAAGT come from the germline V gene. CDR3 bases: TGTGCCAGCAAAGGCAGCTTAGGACAGATTGAAGCTTTCTTT. Translated, it gives CASKGSLGQIEAFF.

The chain carries TRBV16 and TRBJ2-2; TRBD1 or TRBD2 may be the D gene (5 bases each). The V and J ends lost 2 bases and 7 bases respectively, with 14 bases between them. From germline, CDR1 is KGHSY and CDR2 FQNENV. The CDR3 runs to 15 residues. The CDR3 loop reads CASSQRQGEGGELFF. DNA for the CDR3: TGTGCCAGCAGCCAAAGGCAGGGAGAAGGCGGGGAGCTGTTTTTT.

V usage is TRBV12-5 and J usage is TRBJ2-1; D is perhaps TRBD1 (6 bases). Trimming cost V 6 bases and J 5 bases, with 17 bases left between them. Germline assignment: CDR1 LGHNT and CDR2 FRNRAP. This CDR3 region has 15 residues. The CDR3 reads CASGPVVWDNNEQFF. CDR3 nucleotides: TGTGCTAGTGGCCCGGTGGTTTGGGACAACAATGAGCAGTTCTTC.

The V gene is TRBV19, the J gene TRBJ2-7; D uncertain. V was trimmed by 3 bases and J by 3 bases, leaving 15 bases between them. The V gene's germline CDR1 is LNHDA and CDR2 SQIVND (reference sequence). The CDR3 has 15 amino acids. CDR3 residues: CASSMMAAIHYEQYF. CDR3 DNA sequence: TGTGCCAGTAGTATGATGGCAGCGATTCACTACGAGCAGTACTTC. The full variable domain, completed using reference TRBV19 and TRBJ2-7, is DGGITQSPKYLFRKEGQNVTLSCEQNLNHDAMYWYRQDPGQGLRLIYYSQIVNDFQKGDIAEGYSVSREKKESFPLTVTSAQKNPTAFYLCASSMMAAIHYEQYFGPGTRLTVT.

J is TRBJ1-4 and V is TRBV15; a possible D gene is TRBD1 (6 bases). The germline V gene encodes CDR1 LNHNV and CDR2 YYDKDF (reference sequence). The CDR3 consists of 17 residues. The V end was cut by 3 bases, the J end by 3 bases, with 17 bases between. CDR3 sequence: CATSSPWPAGANEKLFF. Here the CDR3 DNA reads TGTGCCACCAGCAGTCCATGGCCCGCAGGGGCTAATGAAAAACTGTTTTTT. The variable domain in full, completed from reference TRBV15 and TRBJ1-4, reads DAMVIQNPRYQVTQFGKPVTLSCSQTLNHNVMYWYQQKSSQAPKLLFHYYDKDFNNEADTPDNFQSRRPNTSFCFLDIRSPGLGDTAMYLCATSSPWPAGANEKLFFGSGTQLSVL.

This clone was counted once. This chain links TRBV10-2 with TRBJ1-5, with TRBD1 as a possible D gene (5 bases). Trimming pared 8 bases from V and 6 bases from J, leaving 11 bases between. Germline V CDR1 and CDR2: WSHSY, SAAADI. The CDR3 loop spans 12 amino acids. The CDR3 DNA reads TGCGCCAGCCAGGGTGTAGGTCAGCCCCAGCATTTT. The encoded protein is CASQGVGQPQHF.

The rearrangement uses TRBV11-3 and TRBJ2-3; D is undetermined. This CDR3 is built from 14 residues. Germline V gives CDR1 SGHNT, CDR2 YENEEA. The V and J ends lost 5 bases and 5 bases respectively, with 14 bases between them. CDR3 region: CASSPASWVDTQYF. The CDR3 DNA reads as TGTGCCAGCAGCCCCGCGTCGTGGGTAGATACGCAGTATTTT.

The chain employs TRBV6-8 and TRBJ1-2, with 7 bases fitting TRBD1. There are 14 residues in the CDR3. V dropped 5 bases and J dropped 7; count of bases not matched to a gene: 10. Germline lookup yields CDR1 MNHGY and CDR2 SAAAGT. The CDR3 nucleotides read TGTGCCAGCAGTGAGATCGGGACAGAAGGTGGCTACACCTTC. The encoded protein is CASSEIGTEGGYTF.

This chain uses TRBV7-6 with TRBJ1-3; D call uncertain. The germline V gene has CDR1 SGHVS and CDR2 FNYEAQ. Trimming pared 4 bases from V and 0 bases from J, leaving 7 bases between. The CDR3 extends over 14 amino acids. The CDR3 DNA sequence: TGTGCCAGCAGCTCCCTTAACTCTGGAAACACCATATATTTT. Its translation is CASSSLNSGNTIYF.

The chain joins TRBV6-8 to TRBJ2-7, with D perhaps matching TRBD1 (6 bases). The ends were cut back, 10 bases at V and 0 bases at J, with 16 bases in the middle. The V gene's germline CDR1 is MNHGY and CDR2 SAAAGT. The CDR3 covers 14 residues. Written as DNA, the CDR3 is TGTGCCATCAGGGACATGAGGAGCTCCTACGAGCAGTACTTC. Residues: CAIRDMRSSYEQYF.

The chain joins TRBV6-8 to TRBJ1-6; unclear D gene. CDR1 and CDR2 (germline): MNHGY, SAAAGT. Trimming left V 6 bases short and J 5 bases short, with 14 bases between. The CDR3 sequence is 15 residues long. CDR3 residues: CASSLPRVNNSPLHF. As DNA, the CDR3 is TGTGCCAGCAGCCTCCCTAGGGTGAATAATTCACCCCTCCACTTT.

The chain employs TRBV28 and TRBJ2-7; 9 bases align to TRBD2. Trimming cost V 5 bases and J 2 bases; bases outside gene matches: 4. The CDR3 spans 14 residues. Germline CDR1 is MDHEN and CDR2 is SYDVKM. The CDR3 spells CASSILAGAYEQYF. CDR3 nucleotide sequence: TGTGCCAGCAGTATACTAGCGGGTGCCTACGAGCAGTACTTC.

The J gene is TRBJ1-5, the V gene TRBV28; maybe TRBD1 (6 bases). CDR1 MDHEN and CDR2 SYDVKM come from the germline V gene. CDR3 length equals 14 residues. The ends were cut back, 6 bases at V and 6 bases at J, with 15 bases in the middle. The CDR3 spells CASSLTGIRQPQHF. DNA for the CDR3: TGTGCCAGCAGCCTCACAGGGATCCGTCAGCCCCAGCATTTT.

The genes are TRBV28 and TRBJ2-1, with 13 bases fitting TRBD2. Germline loops: CDR1 MDHEN, CDR2 SYDVKM. The CDR3 runs 18 residues. After removal of 5 bases from V and 3 bases from J, the junction contained 10 bases not matched to a gene. This CDR3 is CASSRGLAGLPGYNEQFF. The CDR3 DNA follows: TGTGCCAGCAGTCGGGGACTAGCGGGACTCCCTGGCTACAATGAGCAGTTCTTC.

The chain has TRBV7-7 and TRBJ2-7; maybe TRBD1 (6 bases). The germline V gene has CDR1 SSHAT and CDR2 FNYEAQ (reference sequence). CDR3 length equals 14 residues. Trimming removed 4 bases at V and 3 bases at J, with 13 bases between. The DNA for the CDR3 is TGTGCCAGCAGCTCCAACCCACAGGGCTACGAGCAGTACTTC. Translating it yields CASSSNPQGYEQYF.

This chain joins TRBV29-1 and TRBJ2-1, with no clear D. V was pared by 7 bases and J by 0 bases, with 10 bases between. The CDR3 is 13 residues long. CDR1 is SQVTM, CDR2 ANQGSEA, per germline. The CDR3 spells CSGSPASYNEQFF. CDR3 DNA: TGCAGCGGTTCGCCTGCCTCCTACAATGAGCAGTTCTTC.

The rearrangement joins TRBV6-8 to TRBJ1-1; D is unresolved. CDR3 length: 14 residues. The germline CDR1 and CDR2 sequences are MNHGY and SAAAGT. Deletions cut 5 bases from V and 0 bases from J, with 10 bases between. The CDR3 loop is CASSPDPLNTEAFF. For the CDR3, the DNA is TGTGCCAGCAGTCCGGACCCATTGAACACTGAAGCTTTCTTT.

This chain joins TRBV19 and TRBJ2-5, with D possibly matching TRBD1 (6 bases). Germline V gene lookup returns CDR1 LNHDA and CDR2 SQIVND (reference sequence). The CDR3 runs 14 residues. The germline V and J ends were trimmed by 6 bases and 4 bases, with 15 bases remaining between them. The CDR3 spells CASSRGPPPETQYF. CDR3 DNA: TGTGCCAGTAGCAGGGGACCCCCCCCAGAGACCCAGTACTTC.

The chain couples TRBV5-1 to TRBJ1-6, with unresolved D. From germline, CDR1 is SGHRS and CDR2 YFSETQ. V lost 1 base and J 6 bases, leaving 11 bases between the germline ends. The CDR3 is 15 residues long. The CDR3 reads CASSLWRGANSPLHF. Here the CDR3 DNA reads TGCGCCAGCAGCTTGTGGCGAGGAGCTAATTCACCCCTCCACTTT. The full variable domain, with the rest looked up from reference TRBV5-1 and TRBJ1-6, is KAGVTQTPRYLIKTRGQQVTLSCSPISGHRSVSWYQQTPGQGLQFLFEYFSETQRNKGNFPGRFSGRQFSNSRSEMNVSTLELGDSALYLCASSLWRGANSPLHFGNGTRLTVT.

This clone was picked up one time. This chain uses TRBV5-1 with TRBJ2-7, with 7 bases lining up with TRBD2. Unmatched junction bases numbered 9, after V lost 3 bases and J lost 6 bases. Germline-derived CDR1 and CDR2 are SGHRS and YFSETQ. The CDR3 contains 14 residues. CDR3 sequence reads: CASSSLGSGTEQYF. CDR3 DNA sequence: TGCGCCAGCAGCTCGCTGGGGAGCGGGACCGAGCAGTACTTC.

The V gene is TRBV28, the J gene TRBJ1-5, with TRBD1 as a possible D gene (5 bases). The CDR3 runs to 16 residues. Trimming stripped 4 bases from V and 2 bases from J, with 15 bases between. Germline V gives CDR1 MDHEN, CDR2 SYDVKM. The CDR3 bases are TGTGCCAGCAGTTCACCGCCGGGGGGAGGCAATCAGCCCCAGCATTTT. Translating gives CASSSPPGGGNQPQHF.

The chain uses TRBV11-3 and TRBJ2-7; no clear D. The V gene's germline CDR1 is SGHNT and CDR2 YENEEA. The CDR3 has 15 residues. V gave up 5 bases and J gave up 0 bases, with 14 bases separating them. The CDR3 sequence is CASSPTPPGSYEQYF. The CDR3 bases are TGTGCCAGCAGCCCCACCCCCCCGGGCTCCTACGAGCAGTACTTC.

This clone was picked up one time. J is TRBJ1-1 and V is TRBV5-1, with D possibly TRBD1 on 5 matching bases. V gave up 4 bases and J gave up 0 bases, with 10 bases separating them. There are 14 residues in the CDR3. Germline V gene sequence: CDR1 SGHRS, CDR2 YFSETQ. The CDR3 nucleotides read TGCGCCAGCAGCCCCAGGGCTATGAACACTGAAGCTTTCTTT. It yields the protein CASSPRAMNTEAFF.

The gene calls are TRBV15 and TRBJ2-3; D not resolved. The CDR3 runs to 16 residues. Germline V gene lookup returns CDR1 LNHNV and CDR2 YYDKDF (reference sequence). Trimming removed 0 bases from V and 4 bases from J, with 14 bases in between. The CDR3 reads CATSREFRAGADTQYF. CDR3 nucleotide sequence: TGTGCCACCAGCAGAGAGTTCCGGGCAGGCGCAGATACGCAGTATTTT.